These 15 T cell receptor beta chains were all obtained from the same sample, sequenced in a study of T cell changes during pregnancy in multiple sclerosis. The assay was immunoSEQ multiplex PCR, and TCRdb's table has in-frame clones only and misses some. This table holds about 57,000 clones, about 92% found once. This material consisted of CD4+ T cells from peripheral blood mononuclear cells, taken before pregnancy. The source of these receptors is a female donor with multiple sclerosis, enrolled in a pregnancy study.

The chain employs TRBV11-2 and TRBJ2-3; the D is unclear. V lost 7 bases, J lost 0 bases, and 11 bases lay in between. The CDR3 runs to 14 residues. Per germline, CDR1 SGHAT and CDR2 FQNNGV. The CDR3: CASTRRSSTDTQYF. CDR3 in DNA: TGTGCCAGCACTAGACGTAGTAGCACAGATACGCAGTATTTT.

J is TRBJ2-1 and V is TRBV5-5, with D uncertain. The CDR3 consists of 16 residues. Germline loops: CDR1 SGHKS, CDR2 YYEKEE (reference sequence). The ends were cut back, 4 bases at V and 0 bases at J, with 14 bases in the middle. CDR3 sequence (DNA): TGTGCCAGCAGCCAAGGAAGAGGTAGCTCCTACAATGAGCAGTTCTTC. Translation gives CASSQGRGSSYNEQFF.

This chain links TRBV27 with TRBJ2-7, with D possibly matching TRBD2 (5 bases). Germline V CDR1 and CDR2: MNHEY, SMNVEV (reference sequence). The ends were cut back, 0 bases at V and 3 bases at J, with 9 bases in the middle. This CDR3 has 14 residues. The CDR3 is CASSLSRAGYEQYF. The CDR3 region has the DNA TGTGCCAGCAGTTTATCGAGGGCAGGCTACGAGCAGTACTTC.

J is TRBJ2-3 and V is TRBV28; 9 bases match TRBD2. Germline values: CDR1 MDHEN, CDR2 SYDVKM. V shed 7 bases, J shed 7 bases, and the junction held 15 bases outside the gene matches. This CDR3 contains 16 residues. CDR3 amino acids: CASTGPTSGAHHTQYF. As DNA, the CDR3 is TGTGCCAGCACGGGCCCGACTAGCGGTGCACATCATACGCAGTATTTT.

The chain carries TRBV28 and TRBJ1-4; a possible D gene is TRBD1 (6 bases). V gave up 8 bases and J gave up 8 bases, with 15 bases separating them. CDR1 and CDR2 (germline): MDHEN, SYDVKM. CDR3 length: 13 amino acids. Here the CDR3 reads CASGNRVREKLFF. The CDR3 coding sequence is TGTGCCAGCGGCAACAGGGTGAGAGAAAAACTGTTTTTT.

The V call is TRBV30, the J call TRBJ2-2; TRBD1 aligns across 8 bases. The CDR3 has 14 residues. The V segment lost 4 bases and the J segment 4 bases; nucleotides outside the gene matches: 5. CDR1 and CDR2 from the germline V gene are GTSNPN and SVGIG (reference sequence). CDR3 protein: CAWKYGTGTGELFF. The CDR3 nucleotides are TGTGCCTGGAAATACGGGACAGGCACCGGGGAGCTGTTTTTT.

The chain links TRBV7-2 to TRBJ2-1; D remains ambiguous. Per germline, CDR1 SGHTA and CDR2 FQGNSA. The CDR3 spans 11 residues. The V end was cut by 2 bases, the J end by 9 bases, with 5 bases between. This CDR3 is CASSLLREQFF. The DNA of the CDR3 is TGTGCCAGCAGCTTACTTCGTGAGCAGTTCTTC.

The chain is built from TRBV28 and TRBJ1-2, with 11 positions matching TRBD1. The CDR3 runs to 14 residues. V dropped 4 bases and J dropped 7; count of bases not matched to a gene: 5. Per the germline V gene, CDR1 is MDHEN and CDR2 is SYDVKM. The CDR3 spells CASSSGQGALGYTF. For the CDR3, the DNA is TGTGCCAGCAGTTCCGGACAGGGGGCGCTTGGCTACACCTTC.

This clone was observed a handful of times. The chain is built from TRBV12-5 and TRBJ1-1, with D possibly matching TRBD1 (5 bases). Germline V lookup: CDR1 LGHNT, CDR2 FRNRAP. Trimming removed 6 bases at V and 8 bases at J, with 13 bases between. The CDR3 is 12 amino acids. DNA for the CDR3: TGTGCTAGTGGCCCTTGGGGGGGGGAAGCTTTCTTT. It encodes CASGPWGGEAFF.

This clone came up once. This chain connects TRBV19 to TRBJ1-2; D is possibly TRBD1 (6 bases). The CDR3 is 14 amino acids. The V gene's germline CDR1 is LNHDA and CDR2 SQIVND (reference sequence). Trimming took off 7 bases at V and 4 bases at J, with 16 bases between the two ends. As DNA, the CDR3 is TGTGCCAGTAAGCGGGGAGAACAGGGCTATGGCTACACCTTC. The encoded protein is CASKRGEQGYGYTF.

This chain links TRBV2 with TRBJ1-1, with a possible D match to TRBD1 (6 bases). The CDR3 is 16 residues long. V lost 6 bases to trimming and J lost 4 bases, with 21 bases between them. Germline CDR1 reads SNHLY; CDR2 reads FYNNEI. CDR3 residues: CASSRGTGKVGTEAFF. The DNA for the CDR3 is TGTGCCAGCAGCCGGGGCACAGGGAAGGTGGGCACTGAAGCTTTCTTT.

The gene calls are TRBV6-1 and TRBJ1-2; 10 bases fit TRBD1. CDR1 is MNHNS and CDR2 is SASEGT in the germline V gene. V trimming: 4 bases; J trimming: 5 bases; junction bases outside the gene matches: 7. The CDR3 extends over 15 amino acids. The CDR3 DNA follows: TGTGCCAGCAGTGGCGGGACAGGGGTTCGATATGGCTACACCTTC. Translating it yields CASSGGTGVRYGYTF.

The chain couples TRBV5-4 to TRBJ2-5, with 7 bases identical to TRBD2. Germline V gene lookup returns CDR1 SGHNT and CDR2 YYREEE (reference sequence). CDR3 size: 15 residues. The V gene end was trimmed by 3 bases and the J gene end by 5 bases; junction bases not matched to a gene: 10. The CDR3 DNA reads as TGTGCCAGCAGCTCCGGGGGGTGGGCCGGGGAGACCCAGTACTTC. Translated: CASSSGGWAGETQYF.

In nucleotides, the CDR3 is TGTGCCAGCAGTTTCCGCAAGGGGAGGGCTTTCTTT. It yields the protein CASSFRKGRAFF. V gene TRBV27 combines with J gene TRBJ1-1; possible D gene TRBD1, 5 bases. Germline V gene sequence: CDR1 MNHEY, CDR2 SMNVEV (reference sequence). The V end was cut by 3 bases, the J end by 11 bases, with 13 bases between. The length of the CDR3 is 12 residues.

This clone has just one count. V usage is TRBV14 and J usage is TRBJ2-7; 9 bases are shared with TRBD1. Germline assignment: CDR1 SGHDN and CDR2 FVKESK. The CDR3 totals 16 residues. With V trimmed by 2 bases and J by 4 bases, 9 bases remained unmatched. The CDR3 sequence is CASSQLPGQGGYEQYF. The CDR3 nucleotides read TGTGCCAGCAGCCAACTCCCGGGACAGGGAGGATACGAGCAGTACTTC.